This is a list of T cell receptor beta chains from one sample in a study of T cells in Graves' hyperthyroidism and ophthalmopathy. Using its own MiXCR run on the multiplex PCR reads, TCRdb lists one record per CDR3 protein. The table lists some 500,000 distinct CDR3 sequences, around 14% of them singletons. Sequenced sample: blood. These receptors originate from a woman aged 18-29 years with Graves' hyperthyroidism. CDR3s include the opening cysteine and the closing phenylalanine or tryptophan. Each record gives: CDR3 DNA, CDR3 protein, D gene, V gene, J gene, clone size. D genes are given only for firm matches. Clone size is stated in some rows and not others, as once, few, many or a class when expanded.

DNA: TGTGCCAGCAGCTTATACGTCTGGGCAGCACTCGAGGCGGCTGAAGCTTTCTTT; CDR3: CASSLYVWAALEAAEAFF; D: NA; V: TRBV5-8; J: TRBJ1-1; size: NA
DNA: TGTGCCAGCAGTTCACGGACGGGACTGACTAGCACAGATACGCAGTATTTT; CDR3: CASSSRTGLTSTDTQYF; D: NA; V: TRBV11-3; J: TRBJ2-3; size: NA
DNA: TGCGCCAGCAGCGACAGGGGTAATTGGAACACCGGGGAGCTGTTTTTT; CDR3: CASSDRGNWNTGELFF; D: TRBD1; V: TRBV5-1; J: TRBJ2-2; size: few
DNA: TGCGCCAGCAGCTCCGGCGCGAGGGGGGACATTCAGTACTTC; CDR3: CASSSGARGDIQYF; D: NA; V: TRBV5-1; J: TRBJ2-4; size: NA
DNA: TGTGCCAGCAGTGAATGGAGGGGCAATCAGCCCCAGCATTTT; CDR3: CASSEWRGNQPQHF; D: NA; V: TRBV6-1; J: TRBJ1-5; size: few
DNA: TGCAGTGCTAGAGACCTGACGGATACTAACTATGGCTACACCTTC; CDR3: CSARDLTDTNYGYTF; D: NA; V: TRBV20-1; J: TRBJ1-2; size: NA
DNA: TGCAGCGGTGGGACAGTACCTAACTATGGCTACACCTTC; CDR3: CSGGTVPNYGYTF; D: TRBD1; V: TRBV29-1; J: TRBJ1-2; size: many
DNA: TGTGCCAGCAGTGACCTTGGCAGGGACAGGGTCAGGAGCAATCAGCCCCAGCATTTT; CDR3: CASSDLGRDRVRSNQPQHF; D: TRBD1; V: TRBV6-2/TRBV6-3; J: TRBJ1-5; size: few
DNA: TGTGCCACCAGCAGTCCCTGGCAGGCGCAGTATTTT; CDR3: CATSSPWQAQYF; D: NA; V: TRBV15; J: TRBJ2-3; size: NA
DNA: TGTGCCAGCAGCCTTACAGGGACAGGCTACGAGCAGTACTTC; CDR3: CASSLTGTGYEQYF; D: TRBD1; V: TRBV27; J: TRBJ2-7; size: many